The present TCR beta chain was sequenced within a study of T cell responses to AZD1222 COVID-19 vaccine. Findings of the study overall: Spike-specific TCR breadth and depth both grew after two AZD1222 doses. At 160-218 and 743-854, vaccine-associated CD4 TCRs were dominant, and they spanned spike.

The CDR3 is made up of 13 amino acids. The germline gives CDR1 SGHTS, CDR2 YDEGEE. V lost 7 bases, J lost 1 base, and 11 bases lay in between. Remarks on this clone: Its antigen remains unidentified.

Assay used: immunoSEQ multiplex PCR; TCRdb lists only in-frame clones, some missing. The table shows about 97,000 clones, with approximately 87% occurring only once. J is TRBJ1-1 and V is TRBV5-8; unclear D gene. This TCR was sampled from an adult who received the AZD1222 COVID-19 vaccine. The source material was peripheral blood, sampled 28 days after the second AZD1222 dose. CDR3 in DNA: TGTGCCAGCCTCTGGGAAACGAACACTGAAGCTTTCTTT. Translation: CASLWETNTEAFF.